Shown below are 32 T cell receptor beta chains from a single sample sequenced in a study of shared clonotypes between healthy human individuals. Here immunoSEQ multiplex PCR was the method, and the copy in TCRdb shows in-frame clones only, minus some. The sample has around 2.5 million clones; 93% are singletons. Sequencing was carried out using naive CD4+ T cells from PBMCs. Sample subset: CD45RA+ positively selected. These receptors all come from a man aged 18 to 29 in good health. Some clones in this sample may be carry-over from other donors' samples.

The chain employs TRBV19 and TRBJ2-1, with TRBD2 matching 11 bases. Germline lookup yields CDR1 LNHDA and CDR2 SQIVND (reference sequence). With 10 bases clipped from V and 4 bases from J, the junction kept 9 bases outside the gene matches. The CDR3 is 15 residues long. The CDR3 DNA follows: TGTGCCACCCTGACCGGGACTAGCGGATACAATGAGCAGTTCTTC. Encoded protein: CATLTGTSGYNEQFF.

This chain joins TRBV6-6 and TRBJ1-2, with D hard to call. Germline V gives CDR1 MNHNY, CDR2 SVGAGI (reference sequence). The length of the CDR3 is 13 residues. V shed 8 bases and J shed 0 bases, with 10 bases lying between them. The CDR3 is CASLGTTNYGYTF. The CDR3 DNA reads TGTGCCAGCCTGGGCACGACTAACTATGGCTACACCTTC.

This clone occurred once. The chain combines TRBV9 with TRBJ2-7; D is ambiguous. The ends were cut back, 4 bases at V and 5 bases at J, with 16 bases in the middle. CDR1 and CDR2 from the germline V gene are SGDLS and YYNGEE. The CDR3 length is 14 residues. In DNA, the CDR3 is TGTGCCAGCAGCCCCCCTCTGAAATGGAACGAGCAGTACTTC. Residues: CASSPPLKWNEQYF.

V is TRBV10-3 and J is TRBJ2-3, with 8 bases that match TRBD1. Germline trimming cut 6 bases from V and 5 bases from J; bases unmatched to any gene: 4. This CDR3 has 13 amino acids. CDR1 and CDR2 from the germline V gene are ENHRY and SYGVKD. As DNA, the CDR3 is TGTGCCATCAGGGGACAGGTAGTAGATACGCAGTATTTT. Encoded protein: CAIRGQVVDTQYF.

The table lists this clone with a few counts. Germline and junction disagree at one end, which may indicate a read error. The V and J genes are TRBV29-1 and TRBJ2-1; 9 positions agree with TRBD2. Germline V gives CDR1 SQVTM, CDR2 ANQGSEA. This CDR3 has 13 residues. CDR3 residues: CSIDSGRRNEQFF. CDR3 nucleotides: TGCAGCATTGATAGCGGGAGACGAAATGAGCAGTTCTTC.

The chain carries TRBV7-3 and TRBJ1-3; weak D call: TRBD1 (6 bases). Trimming pared 5 bases from V and 2 bases from J, leaving 16 bases between. The CDR3 extends over 16 amino acids. Germline V gene sequence: CDR1 SGHTA, CDR2 FQGTGA. CDR3 sequence reads: CASSPGPGATGNTIYF. The CDR3 DNA reads as TGTGCCAGCAGCCCTGGGCCGGGGGCAACTGGAAACACCATATATTTT. The whole variable domain, remainder taken from reference TRBV7-3 and TRBJ1-3, is GAGVSQTPSNKVTEKGKYVELRCDPISGHTALYWYRQSLGQGPEFLIYFQGTGAADDSGLPNDRFFAVRPEGSVSTLKIQRTERGDSAVYLCASSPGPGATGNTIYFGEGSWLTVV.

The V and J genes are TRBV30 and TRBJ1-5; 8 bases match TRBD1. CDR3 length: 15 residues. With 3 bases clipped from V and 2 bases from J, the junction kept 6 bases outside the gene matches. The V gene's germline CDR1 is GTSNPN and CDR2 SVGIG (reference sequence). Written as DNA, the CDR3 is TGTGCCTGGAGCCCGGGACAGGCCGGCAATCAGCCCCAGCATTTT. Protein product: CAWSPGQAGNQPQHF.

This clone was seen once. This sequence joins TRBV29-1 and TRBJ1-4; D unresolved. The CDR3 consists of 14 residues. Germline V gene lookup returns CDR1 SQVTM and CDR2 ANQGSEA. V was trimmed by 7 bases and J by 0 bases, leaving 12 bases between them. The CDR3 region has the DNA TGCAGCGCCGCTCGCGGAACAACTAATGAAAAACTGTTTTTT. It translates to CSAARGTTNEKLFF. Combining the CDR3 with reference TRBV29-1 and TRBJ1-4 gives the whole variable domain SAVISQKPSRDICQRGTSLTIQCQVDSQVTMMFWYRQQPGQSLTLIATANQGSEATYESGFVIDKFPISRPNLTFSTLTVSNMSPEDSSIYLCSAARGTTNEKLFFGSGTQLSVL.

The chain has TRBV27 and TRBJ2-3, with TRBD2 matching over 11 bases. CDR3 size: 15 residues. J was trimmed by 5 bases and V by 7 bases; bases with no gene match: 8. Germline assignment: CDR1 MNHEY and CDR2 SMNVEV (reference sequence). The CDR3 reads CASTNSGREGDTQYF. DNA for the CDR3: TGTGCCAGCACCAATAGCGGGAGGGAGGGAGATACGCAGTATTTT.

In this sample, this clone turned up a few times. The chain links TRBV30 to TRBJ1-5, with unresolved D. Germline values: CDR1 GTSNPN, CDR2 SVGIG (reference sequence). Trimming left V 2 bases short and J 5 bases short, with 7 bases between. This CDR3 spans 12 amino acids. The CDR3 nucleotides read TGTGCCTGGAGTAGTAATTATCAGCCCCAGCATTTT. It encodes CAWSSNYQPQHF.

V is TRBV4-2 and J is TRBJ1-2; no reliable D call. This CDR3 comprises 16 residues. V was shortened by 6 bases and J by 4 bases, with 21 bases between the two germline ends. Germline V CDR1 and CDR2: LGHNA, YNFKEQ. The CDR3 region is CASSRTRQEVGYGYTF. The CDR3 nucleotides read TGTGCCAGCAGTCGAACCCGGCAGGAGGTAGGCTATGGCTACACCTTC.

The V and J genes are TRBV30 and TRBJ1-4, with D unclear. V dropped 5 bases and J dropped 1 base, with 11 bases sitting between them. The germline gives CDR1 GTSNPN, CDR2 SVGIG (reference sequence). The CDR3 is 14 amino acids. The CDR3 sequence is CAWDPGETNEKLFF. Written as DNA, the CDR3 is TGTGCCTGGGATCCCGGGGAAACTAATGAAAAACTGTTTTTT.

This sequence joins TRBV5-6 and TRBJ1-3; D is unclear. Germline CDR1 and CDR2: SGHDT and YYEEEE. The CDR3 extends over 14 amino acids. With 1 base removed from V and 4 bases from J, the gap between germline ends came to 9 bases. CDR3 sequence: CASSLLRPGNTIYF. The CDR3 DNA follows: TGTGCCAGCAGCTTGTTACGTCCCGGAAACACCATATATTTT.

This clone was picked up a small number of times. V is TRBV4-1 and J is TRBJ2-2, with 8 bases fitting TRBD1. J gave up 5 bases and V 0 bases, and 2 bases lay outside the gene matches. Germline CDR1 reads MGHRA; CDR2 reads YSYEKL. This CDR3 is built from 15 residues. The CDR3 protein is CASSQDRGRTGELFF. The CDR3 DNA sequence: TGCGCCAGCAGCCAAGACAGGGGGCGGACCGGGGAGCTGTTTTTT.

This chain connects TRBV2 to TRBJ2-1; D unclear. The germline CDR1 and CDR2 sequences are SNHLY and FYNNEI. Trimming left V 8 bases short and J 13 bases short, with 18 bases between. The CDR3 consists of 12 residues. The CDR3 protein is CASSSQLLSQFF. The DNA of the CDR3 is TGTGCCAGCTCATCCCAACTCCTTAGTCAGTTCTTC.

This chain joins TRBV5-3 and TRBJ2-1; D gene uncertain. TRBV5-3 has ORF status, its function being uncertain. The V gene lost 4 bases and the J gene lost 4 bases, with 12 bases spanning the gap. There are 14 residues in the CDR3. CDR3 DNA sequence: TGTGCCAGAAGCCGACGGATCTATTACAATGAGCAGTTCTTC. It codes for CARSRRIYYNEQFF.

The V gene is TRBV19, the J gene TRBJ2-2; 15 bases map to TRBD2. This CDR3 is built from 17 residues. Trimming cost V 4 bases and J 1 base; bases outside gene matches: 1. Germline assignment: CDR1 LNHDA and CDR2 SQIVND (reference sequence). CDR3 region: CASSTGLAGGNTGELFF. In DNA form, the CDR3 reads TGTGCCAGTAGTACGGGACTAGCGGGAGGGAACACCGGGGAGCTGTTTTTT.

V usage is TRBV7-2 and J usage is TRBJ2-2; a possible D gene is TRBD2 (6 bases). The V gene lost 8 bases and the J gene lost 1 base, with 17 bases spanning the gap. Germline V lookup: CDR1 SGHTA, CDR2 FQGNSA. CDR3 size: 16 residues. The CDR3 bases are TGTGCCAGCGCCCGGTACGGGGGAGGGAACACCGGGGAGCTGTTTTTT. Protein sequence: CASARYGGGNTGELFF.

The gene calls are TRBV5-4 and TRBJ2-1; 9 bases agree with TRBD2. CDR1 and CDR2 from the germline V gene are SGHNT and YYREEE (reference sequence). Losses at the gene ends were 0 bases for V and 8 bases for J; bases not matched to a gene: 3. This CDR3 contains 14 residues. The CDR3 region is CASSLGVAGDEQFF. CDR3 nucleotides: TGTGCCAGCAGCTTGGGGGTAGCGGGAGATGAGCAGTTCTTC.

The chain joins TRBV6-5 to TRBJ2-5; D perhaps matches TRBD2 (6 bases). The V end was cut by 8 bases, the J end by 4 bases, with 17 bases between. The CDR3 extends over 14 amino acids. Per the germline V gene, CDR1 is MNHEY and CDR2 is SVGAGI. The CDR3 region has the DNA TGTGCCAGCGGTCGTGGCGGGGTACGAGAGACCCAGTACTTC. As protein: CASGRGGVRETQYF.

The chain carries TRBV27 and TRBJ1-5, with D unclear. Germline V gene sequence: CDR1 MNHEY, CDR2 SMNVEV (reference sequence). The CDR3 is 17 residues long. Trimming cost V 5 bases and J 5 bases, with 22 bases left between them. CDR3 region: CASSKFGWGDQDQPQHF. The CDR3 DNA reads as TGTGCCAGCAGTAAGTTCGGTTGGGGAGATCAGGATCAGCCCCAGCATTTT.

CDR3 DNA sequence: TGTGCCAGCAGACGGACAGGGGGGTCCACTGAAGCTTTCTTT. This gives the protein CASRRTGGSTEAFF. The V and J genes are TRBV27 and TRBJ1-1, with TRBD1 matching 10 bases. CDR1 and CDR2 from the germline V gene are MNHEY and SMNVEV (reference sequence). V was pared by 6 bases and J by 4 bases, with 5 bases of the junction left unmatched. The CDR3 covers 14 residues.

The table lists this clone with a count of one. Other DNA sequences in this sample translate to the same CDR3. V is TRBV6-9 and J is TRBJ2-5; 10 bases map to TRBD2. Germline CDR1 is MNHGY and CDR2 is SVAAGI. The CDR3 totals 15 residues. With V trimmed by 9 bases and J by 4 bases, 11 bases remained unmatched. CDR3 DNA: TGTGCCAGGGGATCTGGACTAGCGGATGGAGAGACCCAGTACTTC. Translated: CARGSGLADGETQYF.

The chain links TRBV28 to TRBJ2-2; 11 bases are shared with TRBD1. This CDR3 comprises 16 residues. CDR1 is MDHEN, CDR2 SYDVKM, per germline. V lost 6 bases, J lost 4 bases, and 7 bases stayed unmatched. The chain's CDR3 is CASSRTGGSSTGELFF. CDR3 in DNA: TGTGCCAGCAGCCGGACAGGGGGCTCCTCCACCGGGGAGCTGTTTTTT.

This clone came up once. The gene calls are TRBV20-1 and TRBJ2-1, with D tentatively TRBD1 or TRBD2 (5 bases each). Germline CDR1 and CDR2: DFQATT and SNEGSKA (reference sequence). The CDR3 length is 11 residues. Trimming cost V 0 bases and J 13 bases, with 10 bases left between them. The CDR3 coding sequence is TGCAGTGCTAGAGAGGGGCGGGTACAGTTCTTC. As protein: CSAREGRVQFF.

The V call is TRBV21-1, the J call TRBJ1-5. TRBV21-1 is labeled a pseudogene. The CDR3 is 18 residues long. The CDR3 nucleotides are TGTGCCAGCAGCATCGGGACCGACCATGGGGGGGGCAATCAGCCCCAGCATTTT. As protein: CASSIGTDHGGGNQPQHF.

The rearrangement uses TRBV5-4 and TRBJ2-5, with 16 bases identical to TRBD2. V lost 3 bases and J lost 3; bases outside the gene matches: 2. CDR3 length: 16 residues. The germline V gene has CDR1 SGHNT and CDR2 YYREEE (reference sequence). Here the CDR3 reads CASSSGTSGREETQYF. DNA for the CDR3: TGTGCCAGCAGCTCCGGGACTAGCGGGAGGGAAGAGACCCAGTACTTC.

V gene TRBV2 combines with J gene TRBJ2-1; D ambiguous. Looked up from germline, CDR1 is SNHLY and CDR2 is FYNNEI. Trimming removed 5 bases at V and 0 bases at J, with 8 bases between. This CDR3 has 14 amino acids. CDR3 nucleotide sequence: TGTGCCAGCAGTCGGGCTAGCTCCTACAATGAGCAGTTCTTC. Translation gives CASSRASSYNEQFF.

This sequence joins TRBV6-4 and TRBJ1-2; D is possibly TRBD1 (5 bases). Germline CDR1 is MRHNA and CDR2 is SNTAGT. V gave up 4 bases and J gave up 6 bases, with 21 bases separating them. CDR3 size: 16 residues. CDR3 sequence: CASSVTLQGLGDGYTF. Here the CDR3 DNA reads TGTGCCAGCAGTGTGACCCTTCAGGGATTAGGGGATGGCTACACCTTC.

A single count supports this clone. V is TRBV19 and J is TRBJ2-1, with D possibly matching TRBD1 (6 bases). The germline V gene encodes CDR1 LNHDA and CDR2 SQIVND (reference sequence). Trimming stripped 5 bases from V and 6 bases from J, with 23 bases between. The CDR3 length is 17 residues. Here the CDR3 DNA reads TGTGCCAGTAGTGCCGTGTTGGGGGCGGAAGGCTCCAATGAGCAGTTCTTC. It yields the protein CASSAVLGAEGSNEQFF.

Comments on this clone: The same CDR3 arises from other DNA sequences in this sample as well. This chain uses TRBV6-1 with TRBJ1-1; 8 nucleotides line up with TRBD1. CDR3 length: 14 amino acids. V dropped 6 bases and J dropped 1; count of bases not matched to a gene: 4. CDR1 MNHNS and CDR2 SASEGT come from the germline V gene. The CDR3, as DNA: TGTGCCAGCAGGAGGGACAGGTCGAACACTGAAGCTTTCTTT. This sequence encodes CASRRDRSNTEAFF.

CDR3 loop: CAWSANRAPSNEQYF. CDR3 nucleotide sequence: TGTGCCTGGAGCGCCAACCGGGCCCCATCAAACGAGCAGTACTTC. J is TRBJ2-7 and V is TRBV30; D gene ambiguous. Deletions cut 3 bases from V and 5 bases from J, with 20 bases between. This CDR3 region has 15 residues. The germline CDR1 and CDR2 sequences are GTSNPN and SVGIG (reference sequence).